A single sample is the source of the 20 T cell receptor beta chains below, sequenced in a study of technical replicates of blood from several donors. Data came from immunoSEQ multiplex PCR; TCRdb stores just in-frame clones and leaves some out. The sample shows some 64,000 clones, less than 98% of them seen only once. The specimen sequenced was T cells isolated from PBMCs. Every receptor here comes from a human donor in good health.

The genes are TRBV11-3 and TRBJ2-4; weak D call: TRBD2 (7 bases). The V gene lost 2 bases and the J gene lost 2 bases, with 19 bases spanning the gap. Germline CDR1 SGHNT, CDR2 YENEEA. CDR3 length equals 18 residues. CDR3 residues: CASSLTPAEGGTKNIQYF. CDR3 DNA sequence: TGTGCCAGCAGCTTAACCCCGGCGGAGGGGGGGACCAAAAACATTCAGTACTTC. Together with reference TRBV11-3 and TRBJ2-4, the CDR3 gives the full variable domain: EAGVVQSPRYKIIEKKQPVAFWCNPISGHNTLYWYLQNLGQGPELLIRYENEEAVDDSQLPKDRFSAERLKGVDSTLKIQPAELGDSAVYLCASSLTPAEGGTKNIQYFGAGTRLSVL.

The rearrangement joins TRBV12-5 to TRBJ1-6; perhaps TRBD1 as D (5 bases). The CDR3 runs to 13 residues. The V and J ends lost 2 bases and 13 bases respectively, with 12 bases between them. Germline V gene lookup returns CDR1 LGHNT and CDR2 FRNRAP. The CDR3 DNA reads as TGTGCTAGTGGTTTGTCCAGGGTGGAGCCCCTCCACTTT. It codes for CASGLSRVEPLHF. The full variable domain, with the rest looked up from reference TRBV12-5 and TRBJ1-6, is DARVTQTPRHKVTEMGQEVTMRCQPILGHNTVFWYRQTMMQGLELLAYFRNRAPLDDSGMPKDRFSAEMPDATLATLKIQPSEPRDSAVYFCASGLSRVEPLHFGNGTRLTVT.

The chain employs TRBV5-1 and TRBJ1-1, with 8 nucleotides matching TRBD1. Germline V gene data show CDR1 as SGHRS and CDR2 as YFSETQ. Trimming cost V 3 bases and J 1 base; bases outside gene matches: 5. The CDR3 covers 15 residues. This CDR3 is CASSSPGTGNTEAFF. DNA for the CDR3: TGCGCCAGCAGCTCGCCCGGGACAGGGAACACTGAAGCTTTCTTT.

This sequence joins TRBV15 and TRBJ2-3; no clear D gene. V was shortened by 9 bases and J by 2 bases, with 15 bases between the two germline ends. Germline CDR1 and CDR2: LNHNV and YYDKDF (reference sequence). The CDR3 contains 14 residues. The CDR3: CATQARKFTDTQYF. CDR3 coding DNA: TGTGCCACGCAAGCCAGGAAATTCACAGATACGCAGTATTTT.

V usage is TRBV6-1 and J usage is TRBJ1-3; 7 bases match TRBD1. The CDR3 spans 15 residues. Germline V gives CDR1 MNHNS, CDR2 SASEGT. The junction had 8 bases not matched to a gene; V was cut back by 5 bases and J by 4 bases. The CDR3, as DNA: TGTGCCAGCAGTAGGACAGGTACTACGGGAAACACCATATATTTT. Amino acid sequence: CASSRTGTTGNTIYF.

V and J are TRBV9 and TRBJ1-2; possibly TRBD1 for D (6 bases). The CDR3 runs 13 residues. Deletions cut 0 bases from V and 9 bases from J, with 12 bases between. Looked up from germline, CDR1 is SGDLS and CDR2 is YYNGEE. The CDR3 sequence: CASSVVGQGSYTF. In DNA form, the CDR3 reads TGTGCCAGCAGCGTAGTTGGGCAGGGGAGCTACACCTTC.

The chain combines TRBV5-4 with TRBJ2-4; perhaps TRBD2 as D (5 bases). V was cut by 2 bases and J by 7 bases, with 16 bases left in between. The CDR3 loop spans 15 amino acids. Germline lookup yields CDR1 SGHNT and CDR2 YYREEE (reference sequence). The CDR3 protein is CASSFIGLTGNIQYF. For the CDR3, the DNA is TGTGCCAGCAGCTTTATTGGACTCACCGGGAACATTCAGTACTTC.

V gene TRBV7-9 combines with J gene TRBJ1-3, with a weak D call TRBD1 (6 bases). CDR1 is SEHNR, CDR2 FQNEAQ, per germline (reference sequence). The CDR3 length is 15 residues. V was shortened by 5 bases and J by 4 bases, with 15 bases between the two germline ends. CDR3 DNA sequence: TGTGCCAGCAGCCTAAGTCGAGGGGGAGGAAACACCATATATTTT. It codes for CASSLSRGGGNTIYF.

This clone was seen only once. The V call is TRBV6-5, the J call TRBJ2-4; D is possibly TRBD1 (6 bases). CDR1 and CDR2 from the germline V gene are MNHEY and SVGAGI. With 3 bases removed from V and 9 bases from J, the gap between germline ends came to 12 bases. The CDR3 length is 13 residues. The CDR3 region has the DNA TGTGCCAGCAGTTATGGACAGTTTAGCATTCAGTACTTC. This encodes CASSYGQFSIQYF.

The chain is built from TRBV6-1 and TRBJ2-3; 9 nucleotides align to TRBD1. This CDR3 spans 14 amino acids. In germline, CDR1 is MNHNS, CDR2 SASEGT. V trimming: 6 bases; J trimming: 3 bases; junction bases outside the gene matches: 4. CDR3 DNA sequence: TGTGCCAGCAGCGACGGGACAGGGACAGATACGCAGTATTTT. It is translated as CASSDGTGTDTQYF.

The DNA of the CDR3 is TGTGCCAGCAGCCAAGATGGGGGCTGGGAAAAACTGTTTTTT. It yields the protein CASSQDGGWEKLFF. The J gene is TRBJ1-4, the V gene TRBV4-2; tentative D call: TRBD1 (6 bases). CDR3 size: 14 residues. Trimming pared 0 bases from V and 8 bases from J, leaving 10 bases between. Per germline, CDR1 LGHNA and CDR2 YNFKEQ.

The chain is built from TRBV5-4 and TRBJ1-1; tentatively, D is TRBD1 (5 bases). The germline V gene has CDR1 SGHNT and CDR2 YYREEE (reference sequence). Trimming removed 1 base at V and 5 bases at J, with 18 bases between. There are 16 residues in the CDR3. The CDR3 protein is CASSLSVGTVWTEAFF. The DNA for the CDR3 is TGTGCCAGCAGCTTGTCGGTGGGGACTGTATGGACTGAAGCTTTCTTT.

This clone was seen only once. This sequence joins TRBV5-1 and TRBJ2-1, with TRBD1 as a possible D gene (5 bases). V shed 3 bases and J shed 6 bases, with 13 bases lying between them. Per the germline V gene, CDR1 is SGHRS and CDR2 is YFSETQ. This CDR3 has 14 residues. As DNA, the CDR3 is TGCGCCAGCAGCTCCTCGACAGCGAGCAATGAGCAGTTCTTC. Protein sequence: CASSSSTASNEQFF. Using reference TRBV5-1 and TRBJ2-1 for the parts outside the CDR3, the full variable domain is KAGVTQTPRYLIKTRGQQVTLSCSPISGHRSVSWYQQTPGQGLQFLFEYFSETQRNKGNFPGRFSGRQFSNSRSEMNVSTLELGDSALYLCASSSSTASNEQFFGPGTRLTVL.

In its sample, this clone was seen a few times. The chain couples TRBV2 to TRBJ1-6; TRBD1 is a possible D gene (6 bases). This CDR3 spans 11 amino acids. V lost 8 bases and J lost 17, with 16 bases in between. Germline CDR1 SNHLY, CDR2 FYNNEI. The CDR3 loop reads CASRGGQSIHF. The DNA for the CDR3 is TGTGCCAGCCGGGGGGGGCAGTCCATCCACTTT.

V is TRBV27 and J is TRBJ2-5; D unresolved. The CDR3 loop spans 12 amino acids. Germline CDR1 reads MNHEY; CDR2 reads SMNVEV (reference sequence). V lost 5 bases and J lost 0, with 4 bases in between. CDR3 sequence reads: CASSPNQETQYF. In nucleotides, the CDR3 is TGTGCCAGCAGTCCCAACCAAGAGACCCAGTACTTC.

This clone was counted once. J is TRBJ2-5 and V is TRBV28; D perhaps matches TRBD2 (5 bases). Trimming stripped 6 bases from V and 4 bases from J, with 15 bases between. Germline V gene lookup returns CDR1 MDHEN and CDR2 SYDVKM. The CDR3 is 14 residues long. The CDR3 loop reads CASSPDGVRETQYF. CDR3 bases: TGTGCCAGCAGCCCCGACGGGGTCCGAGAGACCCAGTACTTC.

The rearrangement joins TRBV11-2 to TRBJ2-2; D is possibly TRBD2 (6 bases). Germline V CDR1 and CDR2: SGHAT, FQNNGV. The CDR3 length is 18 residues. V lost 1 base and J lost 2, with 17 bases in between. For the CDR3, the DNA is TGTGCCAGCAGCTTAGTTTGGGGAGGCGGCTTAAACACCGGGGAGCTGTTTTTT. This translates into CASSLVWGGGLNTGELFF.

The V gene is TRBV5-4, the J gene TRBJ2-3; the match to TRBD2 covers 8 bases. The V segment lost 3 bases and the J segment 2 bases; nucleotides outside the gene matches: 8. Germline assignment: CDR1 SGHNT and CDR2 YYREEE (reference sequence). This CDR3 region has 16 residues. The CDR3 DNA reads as TGTGCCAGCAGCTCTCCCCCGGGGGGGCACACAGATACGCAGTATTTT. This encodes CASSSPPGGHTDTQYF.

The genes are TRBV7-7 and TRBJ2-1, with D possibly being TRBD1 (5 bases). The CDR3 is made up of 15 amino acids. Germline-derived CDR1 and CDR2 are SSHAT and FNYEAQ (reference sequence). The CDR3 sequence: CASRIRDAPQNEQFF. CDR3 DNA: TGTGCTAGCCGAATCAGGGATGCGCCCCAGAATGAGCAGTTCTTC.

CDR3 protein: CASSSYFNEQFF. The CDR3 DNA sequence: TGTGCCAGCAGCTCGTACTTCAATGAGCAGTTCTTC. V is TRBV5-8 and J is TRBJ2-1, with no clear D. The length of the CDR3 is 12 residues. Germline values: CDR1 SGHTS, CDR2 YDEGEE. Trimming left V 3 bases short and J 6 bases short, with 7 bases between.